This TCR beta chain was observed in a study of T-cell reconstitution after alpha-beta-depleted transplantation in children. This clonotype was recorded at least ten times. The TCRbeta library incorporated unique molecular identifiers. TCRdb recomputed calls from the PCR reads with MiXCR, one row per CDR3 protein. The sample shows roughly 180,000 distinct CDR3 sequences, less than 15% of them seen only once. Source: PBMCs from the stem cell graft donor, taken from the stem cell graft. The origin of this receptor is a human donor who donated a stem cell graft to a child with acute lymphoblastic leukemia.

The CDR3 loop reads CASSLGLGFYEQYF. DNA for the CDR3: TGTGCCAGCAGCTTAGGCCTAGGATTCTACGAGCAGTACTTC. The rearrangement uses TRBV7-9 and TRBJ2-7, with D hard to call. With 1 base removed from V and 3 bases from J, the gap between germline ends came to 10 bases. CDR1 is SEHNR and CDR2 is FQNEAQ in the germline V gene (reference sequence). CDR3 length equals 14 residues.